The 21 T cell receptor beta chains below were found in one sample sequenced in a study of read filtering for tumor transcriptome and immune sequencing. Molecular barcoded adaptors covering alpha/delta and beta/gamma chains were used on 400 ng RNA. Each CDR3 protein is one row after TCRdb ran MiXCR on the reads. The sample lists approximately 59,000 distinct CDR3 sequences, over 9% occurring once. The sequenced material came from a population of CD138-negative cells sorted from bone marrow. These receptors originate from a donor aged 40 or over with multiple myeloma.

In this sample, this clonotype turned up many times. This chain uses TRBV18 with TRBJ1-6; perhaps TRBD1 as D (5 bases). The germline CDR1 and CDR2 sequences are KGHSH and LQKENI. V was pared by 4 bases and J by 7 bases, with 11 bases between. The CDR3 is 14 amino acids. Written as DNA, the CDR3 is TGTGCCAGCTCACGAGGGGATTCGAATTCACCCCTCCACTTT. As protein: CASSRGDSNSPLHF.

This clonotype was detected many times. This rearrangement joins TRBV18 to TRBJ2-2, with TRBD1 matching over 7 bases. Germline V lookup: CDR1 KGHSH, CDR2 LQKENI. V dropped 3 bases and J dropped 1; count of bases not matched to a gene: 2. The CDR3 is 15 residues long. In nucleotides, the CDR3 is TGTGCCAGCTCACCGGGACAGAAGAACACCGGGGAGCTGTTTTTT. This sequence encodes CASSPGQKNTGELFF.

This clonotype occurred many times. The chain joins TRBV20-1 to TRBJ1-1, with no clear D. Germline loops: CDR1 DFQATT, CDR2 SNEGSKA (reference sequence). The CDR3 is made up of 11 amino acids. V was shortened by 0 bases and J by 8 bases, with 7 bases between the two germline ends. CDR3 sequence reads: CSARDGMEAFF. CDR3 sequence (DNA): TGCAGTGCTAGAGATGGTATGGAAGCTTTCTTT.

This clonotype has a count of ten or more. The V gene is TRBV27, the J gene TRBJ1-4; no reliable D call. The CDR3 runs 16 residues. The V end lost 0 bases, the J end lost 3 bases, and 11 bases lay between the germline ends. Germline V gene data show CDR1 as MNHEY and CDR2 as SMNVEV (reference sequence). In DNA form, the CDR3 reads TGTGCCAGCAGTTTATCGCGGGGAATTGCTAATGAAAAACTGTTTTTT. As protein: CASSLSRGIANEKLFF.

In this sample, this clonotype turned up a few times. The chain combines TRBV12-3 or TRBV12-4 with TRBJ1-3; 9 bases are shared with TRBD1. V was pared by 6 bases and J by 3 bases, with 6 bases of the junction left unmatched. CDR3 length equals 15 residues. CDR3 DNA sequence: TGTGCCAGCAGATCGACAGGGGGAAGTGGAAACACCATATATTTT. The encoded protein is CASRSTGGSGNTIYF.

This clonotype showed up many times. This chain uses TRBV11-3 with TRBJ1-1; no reliable D call. Germline V gene lookup returns CDR1 SGHNT and CDR2 YENEEA. This CDR3 spans 15 amino acids. V shed 5 bases and J shed 4 bases, with 17 bases lying between them. DNA of the CDR3: TGTGCCAGCAGCGCTCGCCAGAGGCAACTCACTGAAGCTTTCTTT. Translating gives CASSARQRQLTEAFF. Drawing the rest from reference TRBV11-3 and TRBJ1-1, the complete variable domain is EAGVVQSPRYKIIEKKQPVAFWCNPISGHNTLYWYLQNLGQGPELLIRYENEEAVDDSQLPKDRFSAERLKGVDSTLKIQPAELGDSAVYLCASSARQRQLTEAFFGQGTRLTVV.

The chain is built from TRBV5-1 and TRBJ2-1; D not resolved. V gave up 3 bases and J gave up 0 bases, with 22 bases separating them. Looked up from germline, CDR1 is SGHRS and CDR2 is YFSETQ. This CDR3 is built from 19 residues. CDR3 sequence: CASSSYEANEASSYNEQFF. The CDR3 DNA reads as TGCGCCAGCAGCTCGTACGAGGCGAACGAAGCTAGCTCCTACAATGAGCAGTTCTTC.

This clonotype was detected ten times or more. V is TRBV5-1 and J is TRBJ1-1; 8 bases are a match to TRBD1. The CDR3 extends over 13 amino acids. Germline V gene lookup returns CDR1 SGHRS and CDR2 YFSETQ. Unmatched junction bases numbered 6, after V lost 4 bases and J lost 7 bases. The CDR3: CASSVGQGGEAFF. The CDR3 DNA is TGCGCCAGCAGCGTTGGACAGGGTGGTGAAGCTTTCTTT.

Many counts were recorded for this clonotype. V gene TRBV6-5 combines with J gene TRBJ1-2; perhaps TRBD1 as D (6 bases). Trimming cost V 6 bases and J 4 bases, with 18 bases left between them. Germline CDR1 MNHEY, CDR2 SVGAGI. There are 15 residues in the CDR3. The CDR3 sequence is CASRDGGGGGYGYTF. The CDR3, as DNA: TGTGCCAGCAGGGATGGGGGGGGCGGCGGCTATGGCTACACCTTC.

This clonotype was found once. A much bigger clone sits one base away, suggesting this may be a read error. The chain is built from TRBV11-2 and TRBJ1-2; tentatively, D is TRBD1 (5 bases). Germline V gene data show CDR1 as SGHAT and CDR2 as FQNNGV. V gave up 1 base and J gave up 8 bases, with 17 bases separating them. The CDR3 totals 15 residues. This CDR3 is CASSLGGRPYGGYTF. CDR3 DNA sequence: TGTGCCAGCAGCTTAGGGGGCCGCCCCTACGGGGGCTACACCTTC.

This clonotype occurred a few times. V gene TRBV5-1 combines with J gene TRBJ2-1; 11 bases map to TRBD2. The V and J ends lost 7 bases and 6 bases, in that order; junction bases with no gene match: 9. In germline, CDR1 is SGHRS, CDR2 YFSETQ. This CDR3 has 15 amino acids. DNA of the CDR3: TGCGCCAGCGGCTCGTTGCTAGCGGGGGGCAATGAGCAGTTCTTC. Encoded protein: CASGSLLAGGNEQFF.

This clonotype came up a few times. This may be a read error, as it is one base from a much larger clone. The conserved closing phenylalanine or tryptophan is absent in this CDR3, likely reflecting a read error. The chain has TRBV5-4 and TRBJ1-4; tentatively, D is TRBD1 (5 bases). With 7 bases removed from V and 2 bases from J, the gap between germline ends came to 12 bases. The CDR3 is made up of 14 amino acids. CDR1 and CDR2 from the germline V gene are SGHNT and YYREEE (reference sequence). The CDR3 DNA sequence: TGTGCCAGCCGTCAGGGAGCGACTAATGAAAAACTGTTTTCT. Its protein product is CASRQGATNEKLFS.

This clonotype was observed many times. The V and J genes are TRBV9 and TRBJ1-1; D unclear. V was clipped by 4 bases and J by 7 bases, with 20 bases between them. Germline assignment: CDR1 SGDLS and CDR2 YYNGEE. The CDR3 sequence is 15 residues long. Here the CDR3 reads CASSITDSPGSEAFF. In nucleotides, the CDR3 is TGTGCCAGCAGCATAACCGATTCCCCCGGCAGTGAAGCTTTCTTT.

The table lists this clonotype with a few counts. J is TRBJ2-5 and V is TRBV10-3, with TRBD1 matching 8 bases. This CDR3 contains 14 residues. Per the germline V gene, CDR1 is ENHRY and CDR2 is SYGVKD. With 6 bases clipped from V and 3 bases from J, the junction kept 6 bases outside the gene matches. CDR3 protein: CAIRNAQGEETQYF. The DNA for the CDR3 is TGTGCCATCAGGAATGCACAGGGGGAAGAGACCCAGTACTTC.

The chain joins TRBV6-6 to TRBJ2-3; a weak D match, TRBD2 (6 bases). The CDR3 extends over 15 amino acids. V gave up 3 bases and J gave up 2 bases, with 12 bases separating them. Germline V gene data show CDR1 as MNHNY and CDR2 as SVGAGI (reference sequence). The CDR3 DNA reads TGTGCCAGCAGTTATCCGGGGGAGCCCACAGATACGCAGTATTTT. Translated: CASSYPGEPTDTQYF.

The gene calls are TRBV5-1 and TRBJ2-1; D is uncertain. CDR1 is SGHRS, CDR2 YFSETQ, per germline. The CDR3 consists of 12 residues. The germline V and J ends were trimmed by 6 bases and 12 bases, with 16 bases remaining between them. CDR3 in DNA: TGCGCCAGCACCATGGAGAAATCGGGGCAGTTCTTC. This sequence encodes CASTMEKSGQFF.

The chain couples TRBV27 to TRBJ2-3; 7 nucleotides agree with TRBD1. In germline, CDR1 is MNHEY, CDR2 SMNVEV (reference sequence). The length of the CDR3 is 20 residues. Trimming cost V 4 bases and J 1 base; bases outside gene matches: 20. This CDR3 reads CASSSSLSLGQPARTDTQYF. CDR3 sequence (DNA): TGTGCCAGCAGTTCCTCGTTATCCCTGGGACAGCCTGCGCGCACAGATACGCAGTATTTT.

This clonotype was counted at least ten times. V gene TRBV10-1 combines with J gene TRBJ1-5; 9 positions agree with TRBD1. The V segment lost 6 bases and the J segment 5 bases; nucleotides outside the gene matches: 2. Per germline, CDR1 WNHNN and CDR2 SYGVQD (reference sequence). The CDR3 is made up of 13 amino acids. CDR3 sequence: CASSRQGDQPQHF. CDR3 in DNA: TGCGCCAGCAGCCGACAGGGGGATCAGCCCCAGCATTTT.

This clonotype showed up just a few times. The chain has TRBV20-1 and TRBJ2-1, with 9 bases identical to TRBD2. There are 14 residues in the CDR3. CDR1 is DFQATT and CDR2 is SNEGSKA in the germline V gene (reference sequence). J lost 5 bases, V lost 4 bases, and 6 bases had no gene match. This chain's CDR3 is CSATRTSEDNEQFF. CDR3 in DNA: TGCAGTGCTACTAGGACTAGCGAAGACAATGAGCAGTTCTTC.

This clonotype was seen repeatedly, ten times or more. V and J are TRBV5-1 and TRBJ1-6; weak D call: TRBD1 (5 bases). Trimming left V 0 bases short and J 7 bases short, with 11 bases between. The CDR3 runs to 15 residues. CDR1 and CDR2 (germline): SGHRS, YFSETQ. The DNA of the CDR3 is TGCGCCAGCAGCTTGGTGACAGCCGGAAATTCACCCCTCCACTTT. Translating it yields CASSLVTAGNSPLHF. The variable domain in full, with the rest retrieved from reference TRBV5-1 and TRBJ1-6, is KAGVTQTPRYLIKTRGQQVTLSCSPISGHRSVSWYQQTPGQGLQFLFEYFSETQRNKGNFPGRFSGRQFSNSRSEMNVSTLELGDSALYLCASSLVTAGNSPLHFGNGTRLTVT.

Ten or more counts support this clonotype. The chain employs TRBV18 and TRBJ1-1, with D possibly being TRBD1 (5 bases). The CDR3 totals 15 residues. The V gene lost 2 bases and the J gene lost 0 bases, with 10 bases spanning the gap. CDR1 is KGHSH and CDR2 is LQKENI in the germline V gene. CDR3 coding DNA: TGTGCCAGCTCACCAGGGCCGGGGGTGAACACTGAAGCTTTCTTT. It codes for CASSPGPGVNTEAFF.